This T cell receptor beta chain appears in the sequencing data of a study of blood T cell repertoires in COVID-19. Overall study context: Sites in the United States, Italy and Spain provided acute and convalescent COVID-19 samples.

V trimming: 4 bases; J trimming: 3 bases; junction bases outside the gene matches: 9. Germline loops: CDR1 LGHDT, CDR2 YNNKEL (reference sequence). CDR3 size: 16 residues. Those who participated ranged in age from about 18 to 95 years and resided in 24 US areas. Participant reports of clinical history set cohort assignment. Assay used: immunoSEQ multiplex PCR; TCRdb lists only in-frame clones, some missing. The table lists fewer than 350,000 clones, 70% to 90% of them singletons. Sequences were obtained from PBMCs or T cells enriched from blood (not recorded which). The J gene is TRBJ2-7, the V gene TRBV3-1 (or the pseudogene TRBV3-2); 10 nucleotides line up with TRBD1. This clonotype was sampled from a man in his thirties or forties who had recovered from COVID-19. The CDR3 protein is CASSPKGTGAFYEQYF. The CDR3 nucleotides read TGTGCCAGCAGCCCAAAAGGGACAGGGGCGTTCTACGAGCAGTACTTC.